The entry below describes one TCR beta chain. What it binds is unknown. The assay was immunoSEQ multiplex PCR, and TCRdb's table has in-frame clones only and misses some. The profile shows about 110,000 clones, roughly four fifths of them singletons. This specimen comes from a study of T cell responses to AZD1222 COVID-19 vaccine. Overall study results and limits: Epitopes outside B.1.351 and B.1.1.7 mutated regions reportedly drew nearly half of spike TCRs.

The CDR3 covers 13 residues. In germline, CDR1 is LGHDT, CDR2 YNNKEL (reference sequence). Trimming stripped 6 bases from V and 4 bases from J, with 12 bases between. The TCR comes from an adult in good health. This material consisted of peripheral blood, taken on day 0 of AZD1222 vaccination. V usage is TRBV3-1 (or the pseudogene TRBV3-2) and J usage is TRBJ1-2; no firm D call. CDR3 sequence (DNA): TGTGCCAGCAGTCGTGACCTCCTCTATGGCTACACCTTC. This codes for CASSRDLLYGYTF.